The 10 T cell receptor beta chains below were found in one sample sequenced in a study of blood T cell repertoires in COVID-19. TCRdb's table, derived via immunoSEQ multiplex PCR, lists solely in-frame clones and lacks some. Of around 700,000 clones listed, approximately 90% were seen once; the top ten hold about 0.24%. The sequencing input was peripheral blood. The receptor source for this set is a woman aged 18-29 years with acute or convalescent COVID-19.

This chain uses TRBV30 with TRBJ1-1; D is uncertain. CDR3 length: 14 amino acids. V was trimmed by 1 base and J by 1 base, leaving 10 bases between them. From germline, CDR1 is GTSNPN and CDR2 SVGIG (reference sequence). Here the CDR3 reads CAWSGEGRNTEAFF. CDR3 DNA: TGTGCCTGGAGTGGAGAGGGAAGGAACACTGAAGCTTTCTTT.

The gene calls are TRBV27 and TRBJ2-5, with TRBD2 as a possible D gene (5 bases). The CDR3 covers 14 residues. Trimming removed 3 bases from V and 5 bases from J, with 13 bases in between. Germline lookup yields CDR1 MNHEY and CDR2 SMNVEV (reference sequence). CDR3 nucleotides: TGTGCCAGCAGTTTTATAGGACCGGGGGAGACCCAGTACTTC. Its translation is CASSFIGPGETQYF.

CDR3 sequence: CASRLALSLQNRDRVGTGELFF. CDR3 coding DNA: TGTGCAAGTCGCTTAGCCCTCTCTCTTCAGAACCGGGACAGGGTAGGGACCGGGGAGCTGTTTTTT. The J gene is TRBJ2-2, the V gene TRBV12-2; the DNA was not compared with TRBD1, the D call given in the table. TRBV12-2 is marked as a pseudogene. This CDR3 contains 22 residues.

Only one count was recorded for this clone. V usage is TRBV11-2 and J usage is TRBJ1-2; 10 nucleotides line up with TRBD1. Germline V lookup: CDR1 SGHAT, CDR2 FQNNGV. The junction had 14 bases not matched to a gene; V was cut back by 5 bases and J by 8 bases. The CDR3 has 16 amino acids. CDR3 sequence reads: CASSHSLGQGSEGYTF. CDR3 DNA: TGTGCCAGCAGCCATAGTCTGGGACAGGGGTCGGAGGGCTACACCTTC.

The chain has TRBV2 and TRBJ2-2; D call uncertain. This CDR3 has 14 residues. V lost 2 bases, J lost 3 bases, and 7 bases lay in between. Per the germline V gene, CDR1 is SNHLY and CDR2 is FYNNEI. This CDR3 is CASSELLYTGELFF. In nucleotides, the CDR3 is TGTGCCAGCAGTGAACTGTTGTACACCGGGGAGCTGTTTTTT.

In nucleotides, the CDR3 is TGTGCCAGCAGCTACCTCGACAGGGCCTCTGGAAACACCATATATTTT. It yields the protein CASSYLDRASGNTIYF. The rearrangement joins TRBV7-2 to TRBJ1-3; 7 bases map to TRBD1. Germline CDR1 is SGHTA and CDR2 is FQGNSA. The CDR3 spans 16 residues. The J segment lost 0 bases and the V segment lost 4 bases, leaving 6 bases of the junction unmatched.

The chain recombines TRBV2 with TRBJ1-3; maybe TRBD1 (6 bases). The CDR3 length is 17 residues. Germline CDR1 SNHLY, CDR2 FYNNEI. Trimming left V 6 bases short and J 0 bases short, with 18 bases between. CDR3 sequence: CASSAQGDIVSGNTIYF. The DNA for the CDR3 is TGTGCCAGCAGCGCCCAAGGGGACATCGTCTCTGGAAACACCATATATTTT.

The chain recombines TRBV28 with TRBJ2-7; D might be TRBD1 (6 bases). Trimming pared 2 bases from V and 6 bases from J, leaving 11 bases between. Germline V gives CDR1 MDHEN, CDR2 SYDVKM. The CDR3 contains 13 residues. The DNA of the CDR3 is TGTGCCAGCAGTTTACCAGGGGCGACCGAGCAGTACTTC. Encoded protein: CASSLPGATEQYF.

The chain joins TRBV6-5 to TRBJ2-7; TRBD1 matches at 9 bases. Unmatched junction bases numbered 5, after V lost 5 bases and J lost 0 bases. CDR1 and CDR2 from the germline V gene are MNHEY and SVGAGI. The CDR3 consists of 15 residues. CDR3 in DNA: TGTGCCAGCAGTCTAGGGACAGGGCCCTCCTACGAGCAGTACTTC. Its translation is CASSLGTGPSYEQYF.

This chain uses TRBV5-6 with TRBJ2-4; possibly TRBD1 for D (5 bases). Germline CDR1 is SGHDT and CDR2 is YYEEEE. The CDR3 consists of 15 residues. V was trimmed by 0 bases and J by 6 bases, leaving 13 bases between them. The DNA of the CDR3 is TGTGCCAGCAGCTTGGTTCAGGGATGGGGAAACATTCAGTACTTC. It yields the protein CASSLVQGWGNIQYF.